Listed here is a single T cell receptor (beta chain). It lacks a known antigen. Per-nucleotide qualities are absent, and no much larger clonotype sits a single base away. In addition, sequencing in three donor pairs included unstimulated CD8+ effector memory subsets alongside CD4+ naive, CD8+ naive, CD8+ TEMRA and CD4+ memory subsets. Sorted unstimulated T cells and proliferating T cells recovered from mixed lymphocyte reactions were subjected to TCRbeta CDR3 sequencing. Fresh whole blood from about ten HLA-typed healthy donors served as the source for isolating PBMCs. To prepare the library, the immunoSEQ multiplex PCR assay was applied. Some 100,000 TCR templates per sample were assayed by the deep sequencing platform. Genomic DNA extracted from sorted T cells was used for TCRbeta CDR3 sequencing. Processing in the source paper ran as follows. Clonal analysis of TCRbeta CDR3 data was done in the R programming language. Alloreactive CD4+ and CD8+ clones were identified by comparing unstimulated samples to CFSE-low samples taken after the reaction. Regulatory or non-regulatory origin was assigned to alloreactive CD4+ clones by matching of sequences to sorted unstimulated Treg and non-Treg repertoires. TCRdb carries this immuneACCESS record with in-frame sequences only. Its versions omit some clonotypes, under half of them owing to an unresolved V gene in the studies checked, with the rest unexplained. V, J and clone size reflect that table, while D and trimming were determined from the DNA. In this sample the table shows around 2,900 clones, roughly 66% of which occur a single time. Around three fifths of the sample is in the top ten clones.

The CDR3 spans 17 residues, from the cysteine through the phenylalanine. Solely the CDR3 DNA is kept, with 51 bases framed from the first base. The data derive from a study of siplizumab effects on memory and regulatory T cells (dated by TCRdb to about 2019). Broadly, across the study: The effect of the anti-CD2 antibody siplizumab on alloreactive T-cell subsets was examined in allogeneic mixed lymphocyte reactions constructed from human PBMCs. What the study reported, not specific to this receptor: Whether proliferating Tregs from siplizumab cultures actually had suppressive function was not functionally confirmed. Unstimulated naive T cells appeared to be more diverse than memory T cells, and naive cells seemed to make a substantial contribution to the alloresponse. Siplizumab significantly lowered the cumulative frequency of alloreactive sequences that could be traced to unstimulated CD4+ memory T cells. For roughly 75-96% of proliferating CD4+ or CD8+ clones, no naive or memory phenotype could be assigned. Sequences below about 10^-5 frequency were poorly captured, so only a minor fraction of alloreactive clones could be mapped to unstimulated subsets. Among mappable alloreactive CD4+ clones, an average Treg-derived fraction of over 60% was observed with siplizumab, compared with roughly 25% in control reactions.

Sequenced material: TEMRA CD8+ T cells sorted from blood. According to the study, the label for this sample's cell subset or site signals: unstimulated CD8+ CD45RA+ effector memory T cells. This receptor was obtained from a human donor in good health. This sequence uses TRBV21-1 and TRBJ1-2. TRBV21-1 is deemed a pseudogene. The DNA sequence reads TGTAAATACCCGGGTGGGGGGTTGGAGTTTTTTGACTATGGCTACACCTTC. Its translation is CKYPGGGLEFFDYGYTF.